The following is a T cell receptor (beta chain) sequence with its context. CDR3 length equals 14 residues. Germline V CDR1 and CDR2: LNHDA, SQIVND (reference sequence). Trimming took off 3 bases at V and 0 bases at J, with 5 bases between the two ends. The data were taken from a study of blood T cell repertoires in COVID-19. Clones were sequenced by immunoSEQ multiplex PCR, and TCRdb holds only the in-frame ones, with some missing. This table holds 100,000 to 110,000 clones, roughly 80% found once. The receptor was isolated from a woman between 65 and 79 years old with acute or convalescent COVID-19. Sequences were obtained from peripheral blood. The genes are TRBV19 and TRBJ1-4, with D unresolved. The CDR3, as DNA: TGTGCCAGTAGTATCATCCCAACTAATGAAAAACTGTTTTTT. It yields the protein CASSIIPTNEKLFF.